This T cell receptor (beta chain) was identified during a study of monozygotic twins with cystic fibrosis. Across the study: Library input was 2.5 to 3.5 micrograms of fragmented DNA, with roughly 14 PCR cycles. Findings of the study overall: In this small cohort, shared CDR3 numbers showed no association with age, concordance or disease severity.

Some clones are missing from TCRdb's copy, which holds only in-frame ones; the method was immunoSEQ multiplex PCR. The sample yields over 25,000 clones, 80% to 95% seen once. V dropped 2 bases and J dropped 2 bases, with 5 bases sitting between them. This CDR3 comprises 13 residues. Germline CDR1 reads SGHDN; CDR2 reads FVKESK. Comment on this clone: Its cognate antigen is unknown.

The rearrangement joins TRBV14 to TRBJ2-3; no clear D. The sequenced sample consisted of blood. The source is a girl aged 2 to 9 with cystic fibrosis. The CDR3 coding sequence is TGTGCCAGCAGCCAACTGACCACAGATACGCAGTATTTT. Translation gives CASSQLTTDTQYF.